These T cell receptor beta chains were read from a single sample in a study of T cell clonotyping in hematopoietic cell transplantation. Sequencing was performed with immunoSEQ multiplex PCR; in TCRdb, only in-frame clones are kept and a portion is missing. Seen here are approximately 10,000 clones, approximately 90% observed once, and the top ten hold 0.75% to 0.9%. Input material: peripheral blood mononuclear cells. The receptors shown here come from a woman between 50 and 59 years old in good health. Some clones in this sample may be carry-over from other donors' samples. The conserved cysteine and the conserved F or W are not part of the CDR3 here.

cdr3_length	v_call	j_call	cdr3_aa
11	TRBV10-3	TRBJ1-6	AISGEIKSPLH
11	TRBV7-7	TRBJ2-5	ASSPNVGETQY
14	TRBV11-2	TRBJ1-3	ASSFSLVGTGNTIY
11	TRBV2	TRBJ1-1	ASRRQMNTEAF
13	TRBV7-2	TRBJ1-5	ASSLDSGGHQPQH
14	TRBV7-2	TRBJ1-3	ASSPDTLASGNTIY
10	TRBV6-6	TRBJ1-3	ASSSPGNTIY
12	TRBV6-6	TRBJ1-5	ASSLQVSNQPQH
11	TRBV7-8	TRBJ1-6	ASSLEQPLPLH
13	TRBV29-1	TRBJ2-2	SVRLQGQNTGELF
14	TRBV5-1	TRBJ1-3	ASSLSGTENGNTIY
12	TRBV13	TRBJ1-1	ASSSTGEYTEAF
15	TRBV4-2	TRBJ2-2	ASSQDSAGSNTGELF
17	TRBV13	TRBJ2-1	ASSLDPRLAGGRENEQF
10	TRBV7-2	TRBJ2-3	ASSFATDTQY
12	TRBV27	TRBJ1-1	ASSLDSSNTEAF
13	TRBV6-5	TRBJ2-7	ASSYSAASLAEQY
15	TRBV19	TRBJ2-3	ASSIRGGGQGTDTQY
15	TRBV5-8	TRBJ2-3	ASSLYILGQASDTQY
13	TRBV5-1	TRBJ1-5	ASSLAGTENQPQH
13	TRBV4-3	TRBJ2-5	ASSQAGDREETQY
13	TRBV4-1	TRBJ2-3	ASSQTGTGEGTQY
14	TRBV5-1	TRBJ1-3	ASSYTLTGNGNTIY
13	TRBV4-2	TRBJ1-2	ASSQVMARNYGYT
13	TRBV4-3	TRBJ2-2	ASSQEILRPGELF
13	TRBV11-3	TRBJ2-3	ASSLDPTVTDTQY
13	TRBV4-1	TRBJ1-5	ASSQEGFGNQPQH
12	TRBV28	TRBJ1-1	ASRYGQGFTEAF
13	TRBV9	TRBJ2-2	ASSGNRGGTGELF
11	TRBV13	TRBJ1-2	ASSSTGRYGYT
13	TRBV5-4	TRBJ2-7	ASSLDPGPIYEQY
14	TRBV9	TRBJ1-2	ASSGLLVDVNYGYT
10	TRBV29-1	TRBJ2-7	SVTADSYEQY
9	TRBV12-1	TRBJ1-5	AANNVEAQH
14	TRBV19	TRBJ1-2	ASSPGGGGENYGYT
13	TRBV28	TRBJ1-4	ASSFILGSNEKLF
14	TRBV4-3	TRBJ2-3	ASSQDWTGVTDTQY
9	TRBV6-5	TRBJ2-7	ASSKDSVRY
13	TRBV6-4	TRBJ2-2	ASSVSFANTGELF
11	TRBV4-3	TRBJ1-2	ASSQEGAFGYT
12	TRBV4-3	TRBJ1-1	ASSGTVEGTEAF
13	TRBV10-3	TRBJ1-6	AISTGTGVNSPLH
10	TRBV28	TRBJ1-5	ASSFRAGPQH
13	TRBV11-3	TRBJ2-3	ASKKSSEYTDTQY
13	TRBV5-1	TRBJ2-5	ASSLGTGGKETQY